This TCR beta chain emerged from a study of T-cell memory formation after mild COVID-19. This CDR3 contains 14 residues. V lost 2 bases and J 4 bases, leaving 9 bases between the germline ends. The germline CDR1 and CDR2 sequences are MNHEY and SVGEGT. This clonotype was observed many times. Amplification by 5'RACE using constant-segment primers produced TCR alpha and TCR beta cDNA libraries that carried sample barcodes and UMIs. TCRdb used MiXCR to reprocess the 5' RACE reads, holding one entry per CDR3 protein. The sample includes approximately 45,000 distinct CDR3 sequences, roughly 6.6% of them seen just once.

The receptor's source is an adult who had mild COVID-19 (a few samples of this study predate the infection). Cell type and time point are not known. The chain has TRBV6-2 or TRBV6-3 and TRBJ1-5; perhaps TRBD1 as D (5 bases). The sample was PBMCs or a T cell subset sorted from them (not recorded which). As DNA, the CDR3 is TGTGCCAGCAGTTACGGGGGGAGTAATCAGCCCCAGCATTTT. Residues: CASSYGGSNQPQHF.